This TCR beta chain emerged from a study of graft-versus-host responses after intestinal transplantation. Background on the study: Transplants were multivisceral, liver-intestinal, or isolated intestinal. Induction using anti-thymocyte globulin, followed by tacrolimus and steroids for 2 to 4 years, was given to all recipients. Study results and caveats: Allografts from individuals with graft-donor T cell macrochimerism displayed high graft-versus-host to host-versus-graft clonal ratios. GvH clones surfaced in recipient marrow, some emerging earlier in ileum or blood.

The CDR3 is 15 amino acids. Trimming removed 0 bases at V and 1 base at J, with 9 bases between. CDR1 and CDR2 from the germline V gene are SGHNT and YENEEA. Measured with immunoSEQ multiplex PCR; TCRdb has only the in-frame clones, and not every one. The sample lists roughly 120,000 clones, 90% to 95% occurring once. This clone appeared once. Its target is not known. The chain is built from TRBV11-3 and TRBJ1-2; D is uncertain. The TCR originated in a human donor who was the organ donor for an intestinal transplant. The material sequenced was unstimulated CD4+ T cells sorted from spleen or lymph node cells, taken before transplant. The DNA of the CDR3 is TGTGCCAGCAGCTTAGACGGAGTACATAACTATGGCTACACCTTC. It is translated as CASSLDGVHNYGYTF. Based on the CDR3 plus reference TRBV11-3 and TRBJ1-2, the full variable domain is EAGVVQSPRYKIIEKKQPVAFWCNPISGHNTLYWYLQNLGQGPELLIRYENEEAVDDSQLPKDRFSAERLKGVDSTLKIQPAELGDSAVYLCASSLDGVHNYGYTFGSGTRLTVV.